A single TCR beta chain is shown here with its context. Under the authors' procedure: Amplification of reference gene primers provided the estimated nucleated cell counts. TCRdb's copy holds only in-frame clones and misses some; the assay was immunoSEQ multiplex PCR. The D gene and trimming were derived from the DNA, and the V and J assignments and clone size from that table. The sample lists about 140,000 clones; approximately 84% were seen once. The entry originates in a study of blood T cell repertoires in COVID-19. Turning to the study itself: Collection of acute and convalescent COVID-19 samples took place in the United States, Italy and Spain. Nucleic acid was either cDNA or gDNA, and it came from T cells, B-cell-depleted T cells, or PBMCs.

Germline V gives CDR1 SGHRS, CDR2 YFSETQ. V lost 0 bases to trimming and J lost 3 bases, with 10 bases between them. CDR3 length: 14 amino acids. The sample consisted of peripheral blood. The source is a woman aged 55-70 years with acute or convalescent COVID-19. The chain carries TRBV5-1 and TRBJ2-7, with D possibly being TRBD1 (5 bases). The CDR3 region has the DNA TGCGCCAGCAGCTTGGCCGGACAAGACTACGAGCAGTACTTC. Translated: CASSLAGQDYEQYF.